A single sample is the source of the 28 T cell receptor beta chains below, sequenced in a study of identical twins (dated by TCRdb to 2016 to 2017). The library was prepared using 5' RACE. TCRdb records Illumina HiSeq 2000 as the sequencer. The public reads were reanalyzed by TCRdb: fastp trimming at Q25, MiXCR alignment, in-frame beta chains only. Records with the same CDR3 protein are collapsed into one entry carrying the most frequent genes and DNA. The sample table contains 450,000 or so distinct CDR3 sequences; only one count was recorded for less than 25% of them. The ten largest clones capture around 3% of the sample. This sample also appeared in a second study, on T cells expressing NK-cell markers.

The sequenced sample was CD4+ T cells sorted from blood. These TCRs come from a woman between 18 and 29 years old in good health.

This clonotype showed up just a few times. The rearrangement uses TRBV3-1 and TRBJ2-7, with 7 nucleotides matching TRBD1. Germline CDR1 LGHDT, CDR2 YNNKEL (reference sequence). The CDR3 sequence is 14 residues long. V trimming: 4 bases; J trimming: 2 bases; junction bases outside the gene matches: 5. This chain's CDR3 is CASSRNRGPYEQYF. In DNA, the CDR3 is TGTGCCAGCAGCCGCAACAGGGGCCCCTACGAGCAGTACTTC.

This clonotype occurred a few times. The V and J genes are TRBV20-1 and TRBJ2-7; D remains ambiguous. V lost 4 bases to trimming and J lost 2 bases, with 9 bases between them. The CDR3 spans 12 residues. Looked up from germline, CDR1 is DFQATT and CDR2 is SNEGSKA (reference sequence). As DNA, the CDR3 is TGCAGTGCTACGACCCAGACCTACGAGCAGTACTTC. It codes for CSATTQTYEQYF.

This rearrangement joins TRBV20-1 to TRBJ2-7; 8 bases map to TRBD2. Germline trimming cut 0 bases from V and 3 bases from J; bases unmatched to any gene: 7. The CDR3 has 15 amino acids. CDR1 and CDR2 (germline): DFQATT, SNEGSKA (reference sequence). DNA of the CDR3: TGCAGTGCTAGAGATCAGGCTAGCGGGCGCTACGAGCAGTACTTC. Translated, it gives CSARDQASGRYEQYF.

This clonotype was counted between two and nine times. The chain is built from TRBV6-1 and TRBJ2-3; 7 bases are shared with TRBD1. Germline loops: CDR1 MNHNS, CDR2 SASEGT. The CDR3 runs to 15 residues. V was clipped by 6 bases and J by 4 bases; unmatched bases: 10. The CDR3 sequence: CASRKQGNNPDTQYF. As DNA, the CDR3 is TGTGCCAGCAGGAAACAGGGGAATAACCCAGATACGCAGTATTTT.

The chain uses TRBV5-1 and TRBJ2-6; D call uncertain. V lost 0 bases and J 2 bases, leaving 6 bases between the germline ends. This CDR3 has 15 residues. Germline CDR1 reads SGHRS; CDR2 reads YFSETQ. DNA of the CDR3: TGCGCCAGCAGCTTGGGAGCTGCTGGGGCCAACGTCCTGACTTTC. It is translated as CASSLGAAGANVLTF.

This clonotype was seen many times. This chain connects TRBV12-3 or TRBV12-4 to TRBJ2-2; possible D gene TRBD2, 5 bases. CDR3 length equals 14 residues. The V and J ends lost 4 bases and 8 bases respectively, with 14 bases between them. The CDR3: CASSSAPGFGELFF. The DNA for the CDR3 is TGTGCCAGCAGTTCAGCCCCGGGGTTTGGGGAGCTGTTTTTT.

A note on this clonotype: One junction end does not reproduce the germline sequence, and a read error may be involved. This chain connects TRBV28 to TRBJ2-4, with 7 bases that match TRBD2. This CDR3 contains 15 residues. Germline V lookup: CDR1 MDHEN, CDR2 SYDVKM. CDR3: CASSLAGTKLTNRHF. DNA for the CDR3: TGTGCCAGCAGTTTGGCCGGGACTAAGTTAACCAACCGACACTTC.

This chain joins TRBV20-1 and TRBJ2-7; D is unclear. Germline lookup yields CDR1 DFQATT and CDR2 SNEGSKA (reference sequence). The V end lost 3 bases, the J end lost 7 bases, and 19 bases lay between the germline ends. The CDR3 loop spans 14 amino acids. The DNA of the CDR3 is TGCAGTGCTAGTCCCGCCTCTTCGACTGGGGAGCAGTACTTC. Amino acid sequence: CSASPASSTGEQYF.

The gene calls are TRBV11-2 and TRBJ2-3; no clear D gene. Per germline, CDR1 SGHAT and CDR2 FQNNGV. Trimming pared 2 bases from V and 5 bases from J, leaving 11 bases between. The CDR3 extends over 14 amino acids. For the CDR3, the DNA is TGTGCCAGCAGCTTAATGACCAGCGAAGATACGCAGTATTTT. This sequence encodes CASSLMTSEDTQYF.

The CDR3 sequence is CASSLFTGRGRDEQYF. As DNA, the CDR3 is TGTGCCAGCAGCTTGTTTACTGGCAGGGGGCGAGACGAGCAGTACTTC. V and J are TRBV5-6 and TRBJ2-7; TRBD1 aligns across 8 bases. In germline, CDR1 is SGHDT, CDR2 YYEEEE. This CDR3 has 16 residues. V lost 1 base to trimming and J lost 5 bases; unmatched junction nucleotides: 11.

In its sample, this clonotype was seen a few times. V gene TRBV6-5 combines with J gene TRBJ1-5; TRBD1 might be the D (5 bases). The germline V and J ends were trimmed by 2 bases and 6 bases, with 11 bases remaining between them. Germline V CDR1 and CDR2: MNHEY, SVGAGI. The length of the CDR3 is 14 residues. CDR3 amino acids: CASSYALGGQPQHF. In DNA form, the CDR3 reads TGTGCCAGCAGTTACGCCCTCGGGGGTCAGCCCCAGCATTTT.

This clonotype occurred once. The junction and the germline gene differ at one end; a read error may be behind it. The chain combines TRBV5-1 with TRBJ2-1, with 7 bases aligning to TRBD1. CDR1 is SGHRS and CDR2 is YFSETQ in the germline V gene. There are 15 residues in the CDR3. The CDR3 coding sequence is TGCGCCAGCAGCTTGGATAGGGGGCCCTACAGTGAGCAGTTCTTC. This translates into CASSLDRGPYSEQFF. Based on the CDR3 plus reference TRBV5-1 and TRBJ2-1, the full variable domain is KAGVTQTPRYLIKTRGQQVTLSCSPISGHRSVSWYQQTPGQGLQFLFEYFSETQRNKGNFPGRFSGRQFSNSRSEMNVSTLELGDSALYLCASSLDRGPYSEQFFGPGTRLTVL.

V gene TRBV11-2 combines with J gene TRBJ2-3; a weak D match, TRBD2 (7 bases). Germline V gene data show CDR1 as SGHAT and CDR2 as FQNNGV. The CDR3 consists of 16 residues. V was shortened by 0 bases and J by 5 bases, with 15 bases between the two germline ends. CDR3 DNA sequence: TGTGCCAGCAGCTTAGATCTAGGAGGGGGGGGAGATACGCAGTATTTT. Its protein product is CASSLDLGGGGDTQYF. The variable domain in full, with the rest retrieved from reference TRBV11-2 and TRBJ2-3, is EAGVAQSPRYKIIEKRQSVAFWCNPISGHATLYWYQQILGQGPKLLIQFQNNGVVDDSQLPKDRFSAERLKGVDSTLKIQPAKLEDSAVYLCASSLDLGGGGDTQYFGPGTRLTVL.

In its sample, this clonotype was seen a few times. V gene TRBV24-1 combines with J gene TRBJ2-1; TRBD1 is a possible D gene (5 bases). Germline loops: CDR1 KGHDR, CDR2 SFDVKD. This CDR3 is built from 17 residues. V gave up 0 bases and J gave up 0 bases, with 11 bases separating them. The chain's CDR3 is CATSDLLDRPSYNEQFF. CDR3 nucleotides: TGTGCCACCAGTGATTTGCTAGACAGACCCTCCTACAATGAGCAGTTCTTC.

This clonotype came up a few times. The V call is TRBV3-1, the J call TRBJ1-1; 10 bases are a match to TRBD1. The CDR3 runs to 15 residues. The V segment lost 6 bases and the J segment 4 bases; nucleotides outside the gene matches: 8. The germline CDR1 and CDR2 sequences are LGHDT and YNNKEL (reference sequence). The CDR3 loop reads CASSRTGGLGTEAFF. The CDR3 DNA reads as TGTGCCAGCAGTAGGACAGGGGGTTTGGGCACTGAAGCTTTCTTT.

The sample holds a few counts of this clonotype. The chain couples TRBV29-1 to TRBJ2-7, with TRBD1 identical over 9 bases. The junction had 15 bases not matched to a gene; V was cut back by 7 bases and J by 5 bases. The CDR3 runs to 15 residues. Germline CDR1 and CDR2: SQVTM and ANQGSEA. CDR3 protein: CSGGSTGQGKHEQYF. Written as DNA, the CDR3 is TGCAGCGGAGGTTCCACGGGACAGGGTAAACACGAGCAGTACTTC.

This clonotype showed up just a few times. The chain couples TRBV9 to TRBJ2-1, with 12 bases lining up with TRBD1. Germline trimming cut 3 bases from V and 8 bases from J; bases unmatched to any gene: 6. Germline CDR1 is SGDLS and CDR2 is YYNGEE. The CDR3 consists of 15 residues. DNA for the CDR3: TGTGCCAGCAGCGCCCGGGACAGGGGGCGCGATGAGCAGTTCTTC. Translation gives CASSARDRGRDEQFF.

This clonotype has more than one count but fewer than ten. The chain links TRBV6-2 or TRBV6-3 to TRBJ2-7, with D tentatively TRBD2 (5 bases). Germline-derived CDR1 and CDR2 are MNHEY and SVGEGT. V lost 5 bases and J 6 bases, leaving 14 bases between the germline ends. CDR3 length: 13 residues. Written as DNA, the CDR3 is TGTGCCAGCAGTCTGGTGCTTCGGGGCGAGCAGTACTTC. Its protein product is CASSLVLRGEQYF.

This chain joins TRBV12-3 or TRBV12-4 and TRBJ2-5; D gene ambiguous. Trimming pared 2 bases from V and 7 bases from J, leaving 11 bases between. This CDR3 spans 13 amino acids. This chain's CDR3 is CASSLTRFTTQYF. CDR3 sequence (DNA): TGTGCCAGCAGTTTAACGCGGTTTACGACCCAGTACTTC.

The gene calls are TRBV7-2 and TRBJ2-7; tentatively, D is TRBD2 (6 bases). The CDR3 is 16 residues long. Germline V gene data show CDR1 as SGHTA and CDR2 as FQGNSA. Trimming took off 2 bases at V and 4 bases at J, with 18 bases between the two ends. CDR3 protein: CASSLTGVGGVYEQYF. In DNA, the CDR3 is TGTGCCAGCAGCTTAACCGGGGTGGGAGGCGTTTACGAGCAGTACTTC.

This clonotype was seen a handful of times. This chain connects TRBV9 to TRBJ1-4; a weak D match, TRBD1 (6 bases). This CDR3 contains 15 residues. V lost 0 bases, J lost 7 bases, and 13 bases lay in between. The germline CDR1 and CDR2 sequences are SGDLS and YYNGEE. CDR3 protein: CASSVVGGLSEKLFF. The DNA for the CDR3 is TGTGCCAGCAGCGTAGTAGGGGGTCTCAGTGAAAAACTGTTTTTT.

The chain carries TRBV3-1 and TRBJ2-3, with 9 bases lining up with TRBD2. Germline trimming cut 8 bases from V and 2 bases from J; bases unmatched to any gene: 8. Germline V lookup: CDR1 LGHDT, CDR2 YNNKEL (reference sequence). This CDR3 is 15 amino acids long. The DNA of the CDR3 is TGTGCCAGCGGGAGAAGCGGGGGGAACACAGATACGCAGTATTTT. Translating it yields CASGRSGGNTDTQYF.

The chain carries TRBV5-5 and TRBJ1-3; D gene uncertain. This CDR3 comprises 18 residues. The V end lost 0 bases, the J end lost 3 bases, and 19 bases lay between the germline ends. The germline gives CDR1 SGHKS, CDR2 YYEKEE (reference sequence). The CDR3 DNA follows: TGTGCCAGCAGCTTGGTCCTGACAAATCTAGCGATTGGAAACACCATATATTTT. It translates to CASSLVLTNLAIGNTIYF.

The table lists this clonotype with many counts. This rearrangement joins TRBV12-3 or TRBV12-4 to TRBJ1-1, with 11 positions matching TRBD1. This CDR3 comprises 14 residues. The V segment lost 5 bases and the J segment 8 bases; nucleotides outside the gene matches: 7. CDR3: CASSLGQGAAEAFF. In DNA, the CDR3 is TGTGCCAGCAGTCTCGGACAGGGGGCAGCCGAAGCTTTCTTT.

This clonotype was seen many times. As DNA, the CDR3 is TGTGCCAGCAGTTTGGGTGCCGGACCCTACGAGCAGTACTTC. Amino acids: CASSLGAGPYEQYF. This chain uses TRBV7-2 with TRBJ2-7; D remains ambiguous. This CDR3 is 14 amino acids long. Trimming stripped 6 bases from V and 2 bases from J, with 14 bases between. Germline V lookup: CDR1 SGHTA, CDR2 FQGNSA.

This chain uses TRBV27 with TRBJ2-4; D unresolved. This CDR3 is built from 14 residues. Per the germline V gene, CDR1 is MNHEY and CDR2 is SMNVEV (reference sequence). The germline V and J ends were trimmed by 7 bases and 0 bases, with 10 bases remaining between them. The DNA for the CDR3 is TGTGCCAGCACCCCCTCAGGAGCCAAAAACATTCAGTACTTC. It translates to CASTPSGAKNIQYF.

The chain combines TRBV9 with TRBJ2-1, with D perhaps matching TRBD2 (6 bases). V was cut by 2 bases and J by 5 bases, with 29 bases left in between. Per the germline V gene, CDR1 is SGDLS and CDR2 is YYNGEE. The CDR3 has 20 residues. The CDR3 protein is CASSVPRGGIASPQNNEQFF. CDR3 coding DNA: TGTGCCAGCAGCGTCCCTAGAGGCGGGATAGCTTCCCCACAGAACAATGAGCAGTTCTTC.

In this sample, this clonotype turned up a few times. The genes are TRBV20-1 and TRBJ2-3; the D gene could be TRBD1 or TRBD2 (5 bases each). Trimming removed 5 bases at V and 6 bases at J, with 15 bases between. There are 13 residues in the CDR3. The germline gives CDR1 DFQATT, CDR2 SNEGSKA (reference sequence). Written as DNA, the CDR3 is TGCAGTGCTCCCGGGACCGCGTCCGATACGCAGTATTTT. It yields the protein CSAPGTASDTQYF.